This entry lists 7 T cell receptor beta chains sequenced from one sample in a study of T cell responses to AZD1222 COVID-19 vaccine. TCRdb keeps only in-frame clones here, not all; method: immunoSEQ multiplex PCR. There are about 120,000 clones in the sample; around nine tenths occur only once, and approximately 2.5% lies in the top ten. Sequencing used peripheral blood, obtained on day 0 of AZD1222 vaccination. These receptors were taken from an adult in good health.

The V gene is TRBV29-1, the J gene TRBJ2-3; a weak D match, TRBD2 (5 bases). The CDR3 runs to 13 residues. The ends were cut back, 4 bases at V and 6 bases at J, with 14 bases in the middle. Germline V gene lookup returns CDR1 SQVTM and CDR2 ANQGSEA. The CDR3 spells CSVAVLAADTQYF. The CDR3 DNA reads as TGCAGCGTTGCGGTCCTAGCTGCTGATACGCAGTATTTT.

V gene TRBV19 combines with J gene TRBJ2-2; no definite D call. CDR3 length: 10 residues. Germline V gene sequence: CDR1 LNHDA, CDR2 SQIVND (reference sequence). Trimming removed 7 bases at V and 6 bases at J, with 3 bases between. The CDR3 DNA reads TGTGCCAGTAACCCCGGGGAGCTGTTTTTT. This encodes CASNPGELFF. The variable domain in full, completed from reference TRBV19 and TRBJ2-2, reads DGGITQSPKYLFRKEGQNVTLSCEQNLNHDAMYWYRQDPGQGLRLIYYSQIVNDFQKGDIAEGYSVSREKKESFPLTVTSAQKNPTAFYLCASNPGELFFGEGSRLTVL.

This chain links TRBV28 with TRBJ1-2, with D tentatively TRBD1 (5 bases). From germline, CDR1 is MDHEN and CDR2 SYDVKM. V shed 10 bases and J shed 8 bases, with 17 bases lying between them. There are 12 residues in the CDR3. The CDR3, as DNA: TGTGCCACAACGACAACGGGGCCGGGCTACACCTTC. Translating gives CATTTTGPGYTF.

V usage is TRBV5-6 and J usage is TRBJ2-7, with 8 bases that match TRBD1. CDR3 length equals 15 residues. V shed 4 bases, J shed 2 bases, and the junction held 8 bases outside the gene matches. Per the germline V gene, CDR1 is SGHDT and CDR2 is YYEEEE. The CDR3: CASSKDRVRAYEQYF. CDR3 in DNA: TGTGCCAGCAGCAAGGACAGGGTAAGAGCCTACGAGCAGTACTTC.

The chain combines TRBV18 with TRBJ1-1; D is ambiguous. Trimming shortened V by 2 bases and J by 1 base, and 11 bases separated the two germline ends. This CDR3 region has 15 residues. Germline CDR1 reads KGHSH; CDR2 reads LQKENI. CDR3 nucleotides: TGTGCCAGCTCACCAAGTGCCGATGGGAACACTGAAGCTTTCTTT. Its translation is CASSPSADGNTEAFF.

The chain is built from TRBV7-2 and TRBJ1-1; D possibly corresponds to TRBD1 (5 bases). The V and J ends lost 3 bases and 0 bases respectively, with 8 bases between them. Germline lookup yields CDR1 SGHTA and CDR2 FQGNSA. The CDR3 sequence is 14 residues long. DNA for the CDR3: TGTGCCAGCAGCTTTGACAGTTTGAACACTGAAGCTTTCTTT. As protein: CASSFDSLNTEAFF.

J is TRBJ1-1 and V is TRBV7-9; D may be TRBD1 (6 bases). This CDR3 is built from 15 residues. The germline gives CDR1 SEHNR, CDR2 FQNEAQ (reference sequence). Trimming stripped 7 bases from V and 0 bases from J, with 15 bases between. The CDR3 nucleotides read TGTGCCAGCACCCAAGGGGGAAGCATGAACACTGAAGCTTTCTTT. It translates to CASTQGGSMNTEAFF.